This T cell receptor (beta chain) is from a study of T-cell memory formation after mild COVID-19 (dated by TCRdb to about 2021). Broadly, across the study: TCR sequence clusters from the two donors were found to be largely donor specific. The cohort was made up of two young adult volunteers, one female and one male, who were previously healthy. In two donors, T-cell clones that expanded and contracted after mild COVID-19 were followed by sequencing TCRalpha and TCRbeta repertoires longitudinally.

The germline V gene provides CDR1 MNHEY and CDR2 SVGAGI. There are 17 amino acids in the CDR3, from cysteine to phenylalanine inclusive. Only CDR3 DNA remains: 51 bases, in frame from the first base. V loses 5 bases at its end and J loses 2 bases; junction bases beyond the gene matches: 7. Paper-wide results and their limitations: Balanced CD4/CD8 phenotypes were observed for clones contracting from day 15 to 85, whereas a bias towards CD4+ was observed for a second wave of clones expanding from day 15 to 37. Whether the second-wave clones peaking on day 37 were SARS-CoV-2 specific was not confirmed. Contracting CD4+ clones were located mainly in the CM and EM memory subsets, whereas CD8+ clones were found to be enriched in EMRA. The study included only two mild cases, and larger cohorts that include severe cases with pre-infection samples were judged to be necessary. Some responding clones were detected in pre-infection memory, suggesting pre-existing cross-reactive memory T cells joined the SARS-CoV-2 response.

Sequencing was carried out with an Illumina NovaSeq 6000. cDNA libraries for TCRalpha and TCRbeta were prepared by 5'RACE using constant-segment primers, with sample barcodes and unique molecular identifiers added. RNA was extracted from every sample with Trizol reagent. Library amplification was performed in two PCR steps, and a second sample barcode and Illumina TruSeq adapters were introduced in the second step. The libraries were sequenced on an Illumina NovaSeq using 2 x 150 bp paired-end reads. On the study's bioinformatics: The reads were demultiplexed and collapsed into UMI-guided consensus sequences using migec v1.2.7. Using mixcr v2.1.11, UMI consensuses were aligned to TRA and TRB V and J templates and then assembled into clonotypes. A clonotype was counted as expanded or contracted only if both edgeR and NoisET called the change significant, with noise models trained on biological replicates. edgeR calls used a false discovery rate-adjusted p below 0.01 and a log2 fold-change threshold of 1. PCA with hierarchical clustering of max-normalized trajectories of the 1000 most abundant clonotypes was used as exploratory dynamics analysis. Each responding clone was given a CD4 or CD8 phenotype based on the CD4+ and CD8+ repertoires, which had been sequenced separately. TCRdb reprocessed the public reads (quality trimming at Q25 with fastp, clone calling with MiXCR) and kept in-frame beta chains. Rows with one shared CDR3 protein collapse into an entry with the most common genes and DNA. The authors' filters were not applied to this entry. The sample data list hundreds of thousands of distinct CDR3 sequences, and around 8% of these were observed just once. The leading ten clones occupy around a fifth of the sample.

PBMCs were isolated by Ficoll-Paque density gradient centrifugation. This clonotype has a handful of counts. Its binding antigen is unknown. Qualities for individual bases were not recorded, and no much larger clone is one base off. Sequenced sample: PBMCs or a T cell subset sorted from them (not recorded which). This TCR derives from a man between 18 and 35 years old who had mild COVID-19 (a few samples of this study predate the infection). The sample titles of this study are shuffled in the database, so cell type and time point are left out; the donor was told from shared clones. The chain is assembled from TRBV6-5 and TRBJ2-6, with 9 bases matching TRBD1. In nucleotide form, the sequence is TGTGCCAGCAGTAACCGGGACAGGGTGACTGGGGCCAACGTCCTGACTTTC. It translates as CASSNRDRVTGANVLTF.